The clone carrying this T cell receptor (beta chain) appeared many times. Its antigen remains unknown. From the RT-PCR reads, TCRdb called clonotypes with MiXCR, one entry per CDR3 protein. Of over 800,000 distinct CDR3 sequences listed, roughly 20% were seen once; the top ten hold 10%. This CDR3 comprises 14 residues. V dropped 2 bases and J dropped 4 bases, with 9 bases sitting between them. These data originate in a study of response to subunit inactivated influenza vaccine. Study-level results: Authors suggested few new T cells are recruited by each seasonal influenza vaccination.

The origin of this receptor is a man aged 45 to 65 who received an inactivated influenza vaccine. The material sequenced was PBMCs from blood, taken more than 4 days after vaccination. The chain employs TRBV12-3 or TRBV12-4 and TRBJ2-1; D call uncertain. Here the CDR3 DNA reads TGTGCCAGCAGTTTACTCGCTCTTTACAATGAGCAGTTCTTC. It yields the protein CASSLLALYNEQFF.